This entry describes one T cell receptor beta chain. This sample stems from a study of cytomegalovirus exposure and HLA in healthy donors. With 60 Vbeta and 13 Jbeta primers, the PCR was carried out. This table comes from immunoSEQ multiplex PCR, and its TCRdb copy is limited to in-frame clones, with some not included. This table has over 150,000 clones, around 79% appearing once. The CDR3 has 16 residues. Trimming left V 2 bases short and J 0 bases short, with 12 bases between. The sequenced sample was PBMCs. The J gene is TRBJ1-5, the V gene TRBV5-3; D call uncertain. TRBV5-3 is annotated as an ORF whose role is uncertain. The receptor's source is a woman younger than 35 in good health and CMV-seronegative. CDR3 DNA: TGTGCCAGAAGCTTTATCCCAGATCTTAGCAATCAGCCCCAGCATTTT. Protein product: CARSFIPDLSNQPQHF.